The 29 T cell receptor beta chains in this list originate from one sample, sequenced in a study of a mutant IDH1 vaccine in newly diagnosed glioma. These receptors' targets are unknown. Time point denoted: week 11, during vaccination. With topical imiquimod, each dose of the vaccine consisted of 300 ug of mutant IDH1 20-mer peptide. TCRdb's table, derived via immunoSEQ multiplex PCR, lists solely in-frame clones and lacks some. Of around 62,000 clones in the sample, about 91% are singletons; the top ten hold 1.9%. This specimen consisted of PBMCs, obtained from a glioma patient whose treatment included an IDH1 peptide vaccine. These receptors originate from a man aged 40-50 years with glioma.

The V and J genes are TRBV5-1 and TRBJ2-3; 7 bases are a match to TRBD2. V lost 7 bases, J lost 6 bases, and 8 bases stayed unmatched. This CDR3 is 13 amino acids long. Per the germline V gene, CDR1 is SGHRS and CDR2 is YFSETQ. CDR3 DNA sequence: TGCGCCAGCTTGGGCGGGAGTGGGGATACGCAGTATTTT. Translation: CASLGGSGDTQYF.

This chain links TRBV19 with TRBJ2-3, with D tentatively TRBD1 (5 bases). The CDR3 totals 15 residues. Deletions cut 5 bases from V and 0 bases from J, with 12 bases between. The germline gives CDR1 LNHDA, CDR2 SQIVND (reference sequence). In DNA, the CDR3 is TGTGCCAGTAGTTTCGACAGTTCTAGCACAGATACGCAGTATTTT. Protein product: CASSFDSSSTDTQYF.

This rearrangement joins TRBV4-3 to TRBJ2-2; D gene unclear. V lost 0 bases to trimming and J lost 2 bases, with 10 bases between them. In germline, CDR1 is LGHNA, CDR2 YSLEER. The CDR3 runs to 16 residues. CDR3 amino acids: CASSQDMGINTGELFF. The CDR3 nucleotides are TGCGCCAGCAGCCAAGATATGGGGATTAACACCGGGGAGCTGTTTTTT.

J is TRBJ2-1 and V is TRBV19; TRBD1 might be the D (6 bases). With 5 bases removed from V and 2 bases from J, the gap between germline ends came to 13 bases. Germline CDR1 LNHDA, CDR2 SQIVND (reference sequence). The CDR3 has 15 amino acids. In DNA, the CDR3 is TGTGCCAGTAGTGTCTGGACAGAAACCTACAATGAGCAGTTCTTC. Translation gives CASSVWTETYNEQFF.

This chain connects TRBV5-1 to TRBJ2-5; D ambiguous. The better agreement between TRBJ2-7 and the DNA end casts doubt on the J call. There are 16 residues in the CDR3. From germline, CDR1 is SGHRS and CDR2 YFSETQ. The CDR3: CASSSSPQAGRYEQYF. In DNA, the CDR3 is TGCGCCAGCAGCTCTTCACCGCAAGCAGGCCGCTACGAGCAGTACTTC.

The chain is built from TRBV29-1 and TRBJ2-1; TRBD2 matches at 10 bases. Germline V gene sequence: CDR1 SQVTM, CDR2 ANQGSEA. There are 13 residues in the CDR3. With V trimmed by 1 base and J by 14 bases, 8 bases remained unmatched. The CDR3 sequence is CSVEAASGSSEFF. CDR3 sequence (DNA): TGCAGCGTTGAAGCGGCTAGCGGGAGTTCCGAGTTCTTC.

V and J are TRBV30 and TRBJ1-3; D gene uncertain. Looked up from germline, CDR1 is GTSNPN and CDR2 is SVGIG (reference sequence). CDR3 size: 11 residues. Trimming took off 3 bases at V and 2 bases at J, with 2 bases between the two ends. The CDR3 DNA reads as TGTGCCTGGAGCCCTGGAAACACCATATATTTT. Translating it yields CAWSPGNTIYF. The whole variable domain, remainder taken from reference TRBV30 and TRBJ1-3, is SQTIHQWPATLVQPVGSPLSLECTVEGTSNPNLYWYRQAAGRGLQLLFYSVGIGQISSEVPQNLSASRPQDRQFILSSKKLLLSDSGFYLCAWSPGNTIYFGEGSWLTVV.

This clone was seen just once. The genes are TRBV28 and TRBJ2-5, with 7 bases matching TRBD1. The CDR3 runs 17 residues. CDR1 and CDR2 (germline): MDHEN, SYDVKM. With 1 base clipped from V and 2 bases from J, the junction kept 10 bases outside the gene matches. In DNA form, the CDR3 reads TGTGCCAGCAGTTTATCCGGGATGACAGGGCAACAAGAGACCCAGTACTTC. It is translated as CASSLSGMTGQQETQYF.

This chain links TRBV21-1 with TRBJ1-5. TRBV21-1 is a recognized pseudogene. This CDR3 region has 20 residues. The CDR3 sequence is CGSASSSGAGTAPRNQPQHF. The CDR3 nucleotides read TGTGGATCCGCCAGCAGCAGCGGGGCCGGGACAGCCCCGAGAAATCAGCCCCAGCATTTT.

This clone occurred once. The V and J genes are TRBV7-8 and TRBJ2-7; D unclear. CDR1 is SGHVS and CDR2 is FQNEAQ in the germline V gene. The CDR3 covers 17 residues. Trimming left V 0 bases short and J 0 bases short, with 15 bases between. In DNA form, the CDR3 reads TGTGCCAGCAGCTTAGCCATGGTGGCCGTTAGCTCCTACGAGCAGTACTTC. As protein: CASSLAMVAVSSYEQYF.

The chain employs TRBV4-1 and TRBJ1-2, with D possibly TRBD1 on 5 matching bases. Per germline, CDR1 MGHRA and CDR2 YSYEKL. CDR3 length equals 16 residues. Trimming shortened V by 4 bases and J by 3 bases, and 18 bases separated the two germline ends. The CDR3 coding sequence is TGCGCCAGCAGCCCACAGGCAGGGCCAGCCTACTATGGCTACACCTTC. Amino acid sequence: CASSPQAGPAYYGYTF.

The chain recombines TRBV10-3 with TRBJ2-3, with 11 bases identical to TRBD2. V dropped 4 bases and J dropped 5; count of bases not matched to a gene: 8. This CDR3 contains 16 residues. The germline V gene has CDR1 ENHRY and CDR2 SYGVKD. The CDR3 nucleotides read TGTGCCATCAGTGGACAACTAGCGGGAGCAGGAGATACGCAGTATTTT. This encodes CAISGQLAGAGDTQYF.

Concerning this clone itself: The junction shows a germline mismatch at one end, possibly a read error. The chain carries TRBV6-1 and TRBJ2-1; possibly TRBD2 for D (7 bases). Germline V CDR1 and CDR2: MNHNS, SASEGT. There are 16 residues in the CDR3. The CDR3 DNA is TGTGCCAGCAGCGAAGGGGGGGCGCGGGTCTACAATGAGCAGTTCTTC. Translated: CASSEGGARVYNEQFF.

The V and J genes are TRBV28 and TRBJ1-2; 7 bases agree with TRBD1. This CDR3 is built from 16 residues. The germline gives CDR1 MDHEN, CDR2 SYDVKM. V shed 2 bases, J shed 2 bases, and the junction held 8 bases outside the gene matches. This CDR3 is CASSLGAGGGNYGYTF. The CDR3 DNA is TGTGCCAGCAGTTTAGGGGCAGGGGGAGGCAACTATGGCTACACCTTC.

V gene TRBV10-3 combines with J gene TRBJ2-5, with 16 bases that match TRBD2. Germline-derived CDR1 and CDR2 are ENHRY and SYGVKD. The CDR3 has 17 amino acids. V shed 6 bases and J 3 bases; nucleotides not matched to a gene: 7. As DNA, the CDR3 is TGTGCCATCAGATCGGGACTAGCGGGAGGGCTTAAAGAGACCCAGTACTTC. It encodes CAIRSGLAGGLKETQYF.

This clone is a singleton in its sample. The chain uses TRBV11-1 and TRBJ1-4, with D maybe TRBD1 (5 bases). Germline V gene lookup returns CDR1 SGHAT and CDR2 FQDESV (reference sequence). The CDR3 consists of 14 residues. The germline V and J ends were trimmed by 5 bases and 5 bases, with 12 bases remaining between them. CDR3 in amino acids: CASSTGTENEKLFF. The DNA of the CDR3 is TGTGCCAGCAGCACCGGGACGGAAAATGAAAAACTGTTTTTT.

V is TRBV28 and J is TRBJ1-2; unclear D gene. The CDR3 is 12 residues long. The V end was cut by 5 bases, the J end by 0 bases, with 4 bases between. Germline CDR1 is MDHEN and CDR2 is SYDVKM. The CDR3 region is CASSPSNYGYTF. CDR3 bases: TGTGCCAGCAGTCCCTCTAACTATGGCTACACCTTC.

The chain combines TRBV27 with TRBJ2-3; a weak D match, TRBD1 (5 bases). The germline V and J ends were trimmed by 5 bases and 6 bases, with 15 bases remaining between them. The CDR3 is 14 residues long. The germline gives CDR1 MNHEY, CDR2 SMNVEV (reference sequence). CDR3 in DNA: TGTGCCAGCAGTACACATAGGGGCGCGGATACGCAGTATTTT. Encoded protein: CASSTHRGADTQYF.

The CDR3 sequence: CASSPRDNSGANVLTF. The CDR3 bases are TGTGCCAGCAGCCCCCGGGACAACTCTGGGGCCAACGTCCTGACTTTC. The chain is built from TRBV7-8 and TRBJ2-6; D is possibly TRBD1 (6 bases). CDR3 size: 16 residues. The germline V gene has CDR1 SGHVS and CDR2 FQNEAQ. Trimming removed 5 bases at V and 0 bases at J, with 11 bases between.

The CDR3 here is CASIRNTEAFF. The CDR3 coding sequence is TGTGCCAGCATTCGGAACACTGAAGCTTTCTTT. The chain carries TRBV6-1 and TRBJ1-1; D is uncertain. Germline V gene data show CDR1 as MNHNS and CDR2 as SASEGT. Trimming pared 7 bases from V and 1 base from J, leaving 4 bases between. The CDR3 spans 11 residues.

Only one count was recorded for this clone. The rearrangement links TRBV5-1 to TRBJ2-5, with D hard to call. There are 14 residues in the CDR3. Germline loops: CDR1 SGHRS, CDR2 YFSETQ. V lost 2 bases and J lost 1, with 9 bases in between. The CDR3 DNA reads as TGCGCCAGCAGCTTACCACAAACCCAAGAGACCCAGTACTTC. Protein: CASSLPQTQETQYF.

J is TRBJ2-1 and V is TRBV27, with D tentatively TRBD2 (6 bases). V gave up 4 bases and J gave up 0 bases, with 13 bases separating them. Germline V CDR1 and CDR2: MNHEY, SMNVEV (reference sequence). This CDR3 region has 16 residues. The CDR3 DNA sequence: TGTGCCAGCAGTTCCGGGGGACCTCTCTCCTACAATGAGCAGTTCTTC. It yields the protein CASSSGGPLSYNEQFF.

This rearrangement joins TRBV4-1 to TRBJ1-1, with a possible D match to TRBD1 (5 bases). The CDR3 spans 12 residues. The V end was cut by 5 bases, the J end by 3 bases, with 7 bases between. Germline V lookup: CDR1 MGHRA, CDR2 YSYEKL. The CDR3 DNA reads TGCGCCAGCAGCTCCAGGGACACTGAAGCTTTCTTT. It specifies CASSSRDTEAFF.

The rearrangement links TRBV7-2 to TRBJ2-1; D remains ambiguous. V lost 5 bases to trimming and J lost 4 bases, with 21 bases between them. The germline V gene encodes CDR1 SGHTA and CDR2 FQGNSA. There are 17 residues in the CDR3. The CDR3 protein is CASSPRRLAARYNEQFF. CDR3 bases: TGTGCCAGCAGCCCCCGCCGCCTGGCGGCCCGATACAATGAGCAGTTCTTC.

This clone was seen once. The genes are TRBV9 and TRBJ1-4; TRBD1 is a possible D gene (5 bases). Trimming removed 1 base from V and 4 bases from J, with 14 bases in between. The CDR3 has 16 amino acids. CDR1 and CDR2 from the germline V gene are SGDLS and YYNGEE. This CDR3 reads CASSVNDRLYNEKLFF. For the CDR3, the DNA is TGTGCCAGCAGCGTAAACGACAGACTTTATAATGAAAAACTGTTTTTT.

This clone was recorded once. V usage is TRBV28 and J usage is TRBJ1-1; D is uncertain. The V gene lost 4 bases and the J gene lost 2 bases, with 14 bases spanning the gap. The CDR3 length is 15 residues. The V gene's germline CDR1 is MDHEN and CDR2 SYDVKM. CDR3 nucleotides: TGTGCCAGCAGTTCACACGGACCGCTAAACACTGAAGCTTTCTTT. Encoded protein: CASSSHGPLNTEAFF.

The J gene is TRBJ2-6, the V gene TRBV4-2; D gene ambiguous. V was shortened by 5 bases and J by 0 bases, with 11 bases between the two germline ends. The CDR3 contains 16 residues. CDR1 LGHNA and CDR2 YNFKEQ come from the germline V gene. The CDR3 nucleotides are TGTGCCAGCAGCAGGGTTTCTAACTCTGGGGCCAACGTCCTGACTTTC. It encodes CASSRVSNSGANVLTF.

The chain joins TRBV7-2 to TRBJ2-7; D is uncertain. V was clipped by 5 bases and J by 1 base, with 9 bases between them. Germline CDR1 and CDR2: SGHTA and FQGNSA. CDR3 size: 13 residues. The DNA of the CDR3 is TGTGCCAGCAGCCTACAACGATCCTACGAGCAGTACTTC. It encodes CASSLQRSYEQYF.

The V call is TRBV7-6, the J call TRBJ2-3; the match to TRBD2 covers 8 bases. Per the germline V gene, CDR1 is SGHVS and CDR2 is FNYEAQ. Trimming took 5 bases from V and 6 from J; bases not matched to a gene: 7. The CDR3 runs 14 residues. CDR3 loop: CASSLDRGGDTQYF. In nucleotides, the CDR3 is TGTGCCAGCAGCCTAGATCGGGGGGGGGATACGCAGTATTTT.